A single sample is the source of the 19 T cell receptor beta chains below, sequenced in a study of cytomegalovirus exposure and HLA in healthy donors. Data came from immunoSEQ multiplex PCR; TCRdb stores just in-frame clones and leaves some out. The sample lists about 66,000 clones, nearly 98% seen once, with 1.5% to 2% in the top ten. Sequenced material: PBMCs. The receptor set was obtained from a woman between 18 and 30 years old in good health and CMV-seropositive.

The count of this clone is one. DNA for the CDR3: TGCGCCAGCAGCTTGGAACTAGCGGGGGCAGATGAGCAGTTCTTC. Its protein is CASSLELAGADEQFF. The genes are TRBV5-1 and TRBJ2-1; 11 bases are a match to TRBD2. J lost 8 bases, V lost 0 bases, and 4 bases had no gene match. This CDR3 has 15 residues. CDR1 is SGHRS, CDR2 YFSETQ, per germline.

The CDR3 bases are TGCGCCAGCAGCCAAGTTTTGGCGGGACGGATCCACAATGAGCAGTTCTTC. Protein: CASSQVLAGRIHNEQFF. This chain joins TRBV4-1 and TRBJ2-1; a possible D gene is TRBD2 (6 bases). The CDR3 is made up of 17 amino acids. V lost 1 base to trimming and J lost 5 bases, with 18 bases between them. The germline CDR1 and CDR2 sequences are MGHRA and YSYEKL.

The chain couples TRBV30 to TRBJ2-1, with 8 bases that match TRBD1. Per germline, CDR1 GTSNPN and CDR2 SVGIG (reference sequence). V trimming: 2 bases; J trimming: 8 bases; junction bases outside the gene matches: 11. This CDR3 comprises 15 residues. The CDR3 reads CAWSSGAGGMDEQFF. CDR3 coding DNA: TGTGCCTGGAGTTCTGGGGCAGGGGGCATGGATGAGCAGTTCTTC.

V is TRBV28 and J is TRBJ2-3, with TRBD1 matching 8 bases. Per germline, CDR1 MDHEN and CDR2 SYDVKM. This CDR3 contains 16 residues. V lost 5 bases and J lost 2; bases outside the gene matches: 9. The CDR3 loop reads CASSPSRTGSTDTQYF. As DNA, the CDR3 is TGTGCCAGCAGTCCGAGCAGGACAGGGTCCACAGATACGCAGTATTTT.

This clone was seen just once. The CDR3 spells CASSELGGSYNEQFF. The CDR3 DNA sequence: TGTGCCAGCAGCGAGTTGGGCGGGTCCTACAATGAGCAGTTCTTC. This rearrangement joins TRBV9 to TRBJ2-1, with a tentative D call TRBD2 (5 bases). Germline V gives CDR1 SGDLS, CDR2 YYNGEE. The V gene lost 3 bases and the J gene lost 1 base, with 11 bases spanning the gap. The CDR3 is 15 amino acids. The full variable domain, its missing parts supplied by reference TRBV9 and TRBJ2-1, is DSGVTQTPKHLITATGQRVTLRCSPRSGDLSVYWYQQSLDQGLQFLIQYYNGEERAKGNILERFSAQQFPDLHSELNLSSLELGDSALYFCASSELGGSYNEQFFGPGTRLTVL.

This chain links TRBV7-9 with TRBJ1-1, with D possibly being TRBD1 (6 bases). This CDR3 has 14 residues. Trimming took 5 bases from V and 1 from J, leaving 11 bases between them. Germline values: CDR1 SEHNR, CDR2 FQNEAQ (reference sequence). CDR3 region: CASSPTTGNTEAFF. DNA of the CDR3: TGTGCCAGCAGCCCGACGACAGGGAACACTGAAGCTTTCTTT.

V gene TRBV11-1 combines with J gene TRBJ1-3, with D perhaps matching TRBD1 (5 bases). Germline V gives CDR1 SGHAT, CDR2 FQDESV (reference sequence). The V gene lost 1 base and the J gene lost 2 bases, with 9 bases spanning the gap. CDR3 length: 15 amino acids. The CDR3 sequence: CASSLEGHTGNTIYF. The CDR3 bases are TGTGCCAGCAGCTTAGAAGGACATACTGGAAACACCATATATTTT. Using reference TRBV11-1 and TRBJ1-3 for the parts outside the CDR3, the full variable domain is EAEVAQSPRYKITEKSQAVAFWCDPISGHATLYWYRQILGQGPELLVQFQDESVVDDSQLPKDRFSAERLKGVDSTLKIQPAELGDSAMYLCASSLEGHTGNTIYFGEGSWLTVV.

The rearrangement joins TRBV29-1 to TRBJ2-2; TRBD1 agrees at 7 bases. Germline CDR1 SQVTM, CDR2 ANQGSEA. Losses at the gene ends were 4 bases for V and 6 bases for J; bases not matched to a gene: 2. This CDR3 region has 12 residues. In DNA form, the CDR3 reads TGCAGCGTTGGCGACAGGGCCGGGGAGCTGTTTTTT. Translation gives CSVGDRAGELFF.

The rearrangement joins TRBV10-2 to TRBJ2-7; 9 bases align to TRBD2. CDR3 length equals 14 residues. The V gene's germline CDR1 is WSHSY and CDR2 SAAADI. With 8 bases clipped from V and 2 bases from J, the junction kept 7 bases outside the gene matches. CDR3 sequence (DNA): TGCGCCAGCTATCCTAGCGGGACTCCCTACGAGCAGTACTTC. As protein: CASYPSGTPYEQYF.

J is TRBJ2-7 and V is TRBV11-2; TRBD2 might be the D (6 bases). CDR3 length equals 15 residues. The V end was cut by 0 bases, the J end by 4 bases, with 13 bases between. Per the germline V gene, CDR1 is SGHAT and CDR2 is FQNNGV. CDR3 coding DNA: TGTGCCAGCAGCTTAGATCGGGGTAGCGGATACGAGCAGTACTTC. Translation gives CASSLDRGSGYEQYF.

The chain is built from TRBV6-5 and TRBJ2-7; the D gene is possibly TRBD2 (5 bases). Germline loops: CDR1 MNHEY, CDR2 SVGAGI. CDR3 length: 15 amino acids. V gave up 0 bases and J gave up 1 base, with 10 bases separating them. As DNA, the CDR3 is TGTGCCAGCAGTTACTCGAGAGGGCAATCCTACGAGCAGTACTTC. Its protein is CASSYSRGQSYEQYF.

This sequence joins TRBV27 and TRBJ2-1; D is possibly TRBD2 (6 bases). CDR3 length: 20 amino acids. Per germline, CDR1 MNHEY and CDR2 SMNVEV (reference sequence). V gave up 0 bases and J gave up 4 bases, with 25 bases separating them. CDR3 in amino acids: CASSLSIPARPGVRYNEQFF. CDR3 bases: TGTGCCAGCAGTTTATCGATCCCGGCTAGACCGGGAGTACGGTACAATGAGCAGTTCTTC.

This sequence joins TRBV4-1 and TRBJ2-7, with 9 nucleotides matching TRBD1. The CDR3 has 16 amino acids. In germline, CDR1 is MGHRA, CDR2 YSYEKL. J was trimmed by 2 bases and V by 0 bases; bases with no gene match: 5. This CDR3 reads CASSQDGGTGPYEQYF. The CDR3 DNA reads as TGCGCCAGCAGCCAAGATGGGGGGACAGGGCCCTACGAGCAGTACTTC.

The chain uses TRBV30 and TRBJ1-2; no clear D. Trimming removed 0 bases from V and 1 base from J, with 15 bases in between. Looked up from germline, CDR1 is GTSNPN and CDR2 is SVGIG (reference sequence). The CDR3 is 16 residues long. The CDR3 DNA reads TGTGCCTGGAGTGTACGCCAGATTACGGGTAACTATGGCTACACCTTC. Amino acid sequence: CAWSVRQITGNYGYTF.

This chain joins TRBV10-3 and TRBJ1-1, with 8 bases lining up with TRBD1. CDR3 length equals 16 residues. J was trimmed by 1 base and V by 0 bases; bases with no gene match: 4. Germline CDR1 ENHRY, CDR2 SYGVKD. The CDR3 DNA follows: TGTGCCATCAGTGAGTCGGGACAGGCAAGGAACACTGAAGCTTTCTTT. The encoded protein is CAISESGQARNTEAFF.

The chain couples TRBV28 to TRBJ2-6; 8 bases map to TRBD1. Germline loops: CDR1 MDHEN, CDR2 SYDVKM. V lost 6 bases, J lost 0 bases, and 4 bases stayed unmatched. This CDR3 is built from 16 residues. The CDR3 here is CASRQTGGSGANVLTF. The CDR3 DNA is TGTGCCAGCAGACAAACAGGGGGCTCTGGGGCCAACGTCCTGACTTTC.

V gene TRBV23-1 combines with J gene TRBJ2-5; tentatively, D is TRBD2 (5 bases). TRBV23-1 is given ORF status, its function remaining uncertain. V lost 7 bases and J 6 bases, leaving 18 bases between the germline ends. This CDR3 has 14 residues. CDR3 coding DNA: TGCGCCAGCATAGGGTCGCGGAGGCGTCAGACCCAGTACTTC. This sequence encodes CASIGSRRRQTQYF.

The sample holds one count of this clone. Here the CDR3 reads CASSARNNEQFF. For the CDR3, the DNA is TGCGCCAGCAGTGCCAGAAACAATGAGCAGTTCTTC. J is TRBJ2-1 and V is TRBV10-2; D gene uncertain. The CDR3 is made up of 12 amino acids. The germline V gene has CDR1 WSHSY and CDR2 SAAADI. V gave up 4 bases and J gave up 5 bases, with 6 bases separating them.

The rearrangement uses TRBV2 and TRBJ2-7, with D perhaps TRBD2 (5 bases). CDR1 and CDR2 from the germline V gene are SNHLY and FYNNEI. This CDR3 has 13 residues. Trimming stripped 2 bases from V and 1 base from J, with 6 bases between. The CDR3 coding sequence is TGTGCCAGCAGTGAACCGGGGTCCTACGAGCAGTACTTC. It is translated as CASSEPGSYEQYF. Full variable domain (missing parts from reference TRBV2 and TRBJ2-7): EPEVTQTPSHQVTQMGQEVILRCVPISNHLYFYWYRQILGQKVEFLVSFYNNEISEKSEIFDDQFSVERPDGSNFTLKIRSTKLEDSAMYFCASSEPGSYEQYFGPGTRLTVT.